These T cell receptor beta chains were read from a single sample in a study of blood T cells in healthy people across ages. TCRdb re-derived calls from the 5' RACE reads in MiXCR, one entry per CDR3 protein. The top ten clones hold over 15% of a sample with roughly 700,000 distinct CDR3 sequences, about 30% of them seen once. Sequencing was performed on blood. The receptors were gathered from a woman aged 80 or over in good health. CDR3s include the opening cysteine and the closing phenylalanine or tryptophan. D genes are given only for firm matches. The size field is filled for only some rows; it gives once, few, many or a size class.

clone_size	d_call	j_call	v_call	cdr3_nt	cdr3_aa
few	NA	TRBJ2-5	TRBV29-1	TGCAGCGGTGCACAGGGAGGGGGGGAGACCCAGTACTTC	CSGAQGGGETQYF
NA	NA	TRBJ2-1	TRBV11-3	TGTGCCAGCAGCTTAGAGAGCAGTGAGCAGTTCTTC	CASSLESSEQFF
many	NA	TRBJ1-1	TRBV29-1	TGCAGCGTTGACCTGCCCCGGGGAGGGGTGGACACTGAAGCTTTCTTT	CSVDLPRGGVDTEAFF
NA	NA	TRBJ2-3	TRBV24-1	TGTGCCACCAGCCCGGATGACCCTTTTAGCACAGATACGCAGTATTTT	CATSPDDPFSTDTQYF
once	TRBD1	TRBJ2-7	TRBV20-1	TGCAGCGGAAGGGACAGGTCCTACGAGCAGTACTTC	CSGRDRSYEQYF
many	NA	TRBJ2-7	TRBV28	TGTGCCAGCAGTGGGGACACCTCCTACGAGCAGTACTTC	CASSGDTSYEQYF
many	NA	TRBJ2-1	TRBV3-1	TGTGCCAGCAGCCAAGGCATCTTCGGGGCAGGGTACTCCAATGAGCAGTTCTTC	CASSQGIFGAGYSNEQFF
NA	NA	TRBJ2-3	TRBV14	TGTGCCAGCAGCTTGGCCACTCATCTGGCAGATACGCAGTATTTT	CASSLATHLADTQYF
many	NA	TRBJ2-4	TRBV5-6	TGTGCCAGCAGCTTGGAACAGAACTTAGCCAAAAACATTCAGTACTTC	CASSLEQNLAKNIQYF
few	NA	TRBJ1-4	TRBV5-1	TGCGCCAGCAGCTTGGTGATGGGTAATGAAAAACTGTTTTTT	CASSLVMGNEKLFF
many	TRBD2	TRBJ2-7	TRBV6-1	TGTGCCAGCACGTTAGCGGGGGGCCTCTCCTACGAGCAGTACTTC	CASTLAGGLSYEQYF
many	TRBD1	TRBJ2-7	TRBV12-3/TRBV12-4	TGTGCCAGCAGTTTAGCGAGGGGGCAGGTGTCCTACGAGCAGTACTTC	CASSLARGQVSYEQYF
many	NA	TRBJ2-3	TRBV25-1	TGTGCCAGCAGTGATTGGGGGGTCATTACGGATACGCAGTATTTT	CASSDWGVITDTQYF
many	TRBD1	TRBJ2-1	TRBV5-1	TGCGCCAGCAGCCCACAGGGGGGAACCTACAATGAGCAGTTCTTC	CASSPQGGTYNEQFF
many	NA	TRBJ2-3	TRBV27	TGTGCCAGCAGTTTAAGAGGGGGGGCACCTACGCAGTATTTT	CASSLRGGAPTQYF
NA	TRBD1	TRBJ1-5	TRBV6-1	TGTGCCAGCCGAGAGGACAGGGATAATCAGCCCCGGCATTTT	CASREDRDNQPRHF
few	NA	TRBJ2-7	TRBV2	TGTATCAGCGCCGAGAGGTACGAGCAGTACTTC	CISAERYEQYF
few	TRBD1	TRBJ1-5	TRBV6-5	TGTGCCGCGGGGCAGGGGGGAAGCAATCAGCCCCAGCATTTT	CAAGQGGSNQPQHF
many	NA	TRBJ1-5	TRBV7-8	TGTGCCAGCAGCTTATTGGGGAAGACGTCTGCATTCAATCAGCCCCAGCATTTT	CASSLLGKTSAFNQPQHF
NA	TRBD1	TRBJ2-2	TRBV24-1	TGTGCCACCAGTCTGACAGGGGGCACCGGGGAGCTGTTTTTT	CATSLTGGTGELFF
NA	NA	TRBJ1-2	TRBV7-9	TGTGCCAGCAGCCCCCCCGGGATTGGTCCGACTAACTATGGCTACACCTTC	CASSPPGIGPTNYGYTF
many	NA	TRBJ2-2	TRBV12-3/TRBV12-4	TGTGCCAGCAGGGGTACACATTCCCCCACCGGGGAGCTGTTTTTT	CASRGTHSPTGELFF
many	TRBD1	TRBJ1-2	TRBV29-1	TGCAGCGTTGATGAGGGGGCTGGCTATGGCTACACCTTC	CSVDEGAGYGYTF
many	NA	TRBJ1-4	TRBV29-1	TGCAGCGTTGCCCAGGGTTGGTATAACGAAAAACTGTTTTTT	CSVAQGWYNEKLFF
NA	TRBD1	TRBJ1-2	TRBV20-1	TGCCGTGCTAGAGAGGGACAGGGGCCTCGCTACACCTTC	CRAREGQGPRYTF
few	NA	TRBJ1-1	TRBV30	TGTGCCTGGAGCAGGAACACTGAAGCTTTCTTT	CAWSRNTEAFF
many	NA	TRBJ2-4	TRBV27	TGTGCCAGCAGTTTAAGCGGATGGAGAGACATTCAGTACTTC	CASSLSGWRDIQYF
many	NA	TRBJ2-3	TRBV6-4	TGTGCCAGCAGTGACTCCCTAGGAGGCACAGATACGCAGTATTTT	CASSDSLGGTDTQYF
NA	NA	TRBJ2-7	TRBV3-1	TGCGCCAGCAGCCAAGAGAGCGGGTCCGTCTACGAGCAGTACTTC	CASSQESGSVYEQYF
NA	TRBD2	TRBJ2-7	TRBV5-1	TGCGCCAGCAGCTGGCGACTAGCGGGGCAACGGGCCTACGAGCAGTACTTC	CASSWRLAGQRAYEQYF
many	TRBD1	TRBJ2-7	TRBV12-3/TRBV12-4	TGTGCCAGCAGTTTGGGACAGCGCGAGCAGTACTTC	CASSLGQREQYF
many	TRBD2	TRBJ2-3	TRBV12-3/TRBV12-4	TGTGCCAGCAGTGGGGATAGCGGGGGAGGAGATACGCAGTATTTT	CASSGDSGGGDTQYF
NA	NA	TRBJ2-7	TRBV4-1	TGCGCCAGCAGCCATCCCCGGGACTTAAGTAGCGACGAGCAGTACTTC	CASSHPRDLSSDEQYF
many	NA	TRBJ2-7	TRBV10-3	TGTGCCATCAGTAAGACTAGCTACGAGCAGTACTTC	CAISKTSYEQYF
many	TRBD1	TRBJ1-2	TRBV11-1	TGTGCCAGCAGCAGTACAACAGGGGGCGTCGGCTACACCTTC	CASSSTTGGVGYTF
few	NA	TRBJ1-1	TRBV7-2	TGTGCCAGCAGCTTACAGGGGACCGGGAACACTGAAGCTTTCTTT	CASSLQGTGNTEAFF
once	NA	TRBJ2-1	TRBV4-1	TGCGCCAGCAGCCACGGGCTAGCGCCCTACAATGAGCAGTTCTTC	CASSHGLAPYNEQFF
once	TRBD1	TRBJ1-1	TRBV15	TGTGCCACCAGCAGAGTCGTAGGGACAGGGGAAGGTACTGAAGCTTTCTTT	CATSRVVGTGEGTEAFF
NA	TRBD1	TRBJ1-2	TRBV5-6	TGTGCCAGCAGCTTGTTAGCCGGGACAGGGGAAGGCTACACCTTC	CASSLLAGTGEGYTF
many	NA	TRBJ2-5	TRBV3-1	TGTGCCAGCAGCCAAGTCCTCGGGGCCCAAGAGACCCAGTACTTC	CASSQVLGAQETQYF
NA	NA	TRBJ2-2	TRBV4-2	TGTGCCAGCAGTACTGAGGGGGGGCGGTGGACCGGGGAGCTGTTTTTT	CASSTEGGRWTGELFF
many	NA	TRBJ2-6	TRBV5-1	TGCGCCAGCACCGAATCCAACGTCCTGACTTTC	CASTESNVLTF
NA	NA	TRBJ1-2	TRBV14	TGTGCCAGCAGCCAAGATGTGCAGGGTGCTTACTATGGCTACACCTTC	CASSQDVQGAYYGYTF
NA	NA	TRBJ1-3	TRBV27	TGTGCCAGCAGTGCCGGGGGGGTAGGAAACACCATATATTTT	CASSAGGVGNTIYF
many	NA	TRBJ2-5	TRBV7-8	TGTGCCAGCGGAATTGGGGAAGAGACCCAGTACTTC	CASGIGEETQYF
many	NA	TRBJ1-2	TRBV3-1	TGTGCCAGCAGCCAAGATGGAATATCTAAAGGCTACACCTTC	CASSQDGISKGYTF
many	TRBD2	TRBJ2-1	TRBV9	TGTGCCAGCAGCGCCGGGACTAGGGGCAATGAGCAGTTCTTC	CASSAGTRGNEQFF
many	NA	TRBJ2-7	TRBV6-6	TGTGCCAGCACCCCAACCAGGGTATCCTACGAGCAGTACTTC	CASTPTRVSYEQYF